This TCR beta chain was profiled in a study of a mutant IDH1 vaccine in newly diagnosed glioma. CDR1 SGHNT and CDR2 YYREEE come from the germline V gene (reference sequence). V was pared by 0 bases and J by 6 bases, with 12 bases between. This CDR3 contains 14 residues. Described time point: baseline, week 1 (first vaccination visit). Treatment denoted: pre-vaccination baseline after standard-of-care therapy. This table comes from immunoSEQ multiplex PCR, and its TCRdb copy is limited to in-frame clones, with some not included. The data contain some 56,000 clones, about 91% of them singletons. This specimen consisted of PBMCs, obtained from a glioma patient treated with radiotherapy, temozolomide or both. The V and J genes are TRBV5-4 and TRBJ1-2, with D hard to call. The clonotype comes from a man over 45 with glioma. CDR3 sequence (DNA): TGTGCCAGCAGCTTGGCGGGTCGGGTGGATGGCTACACCTTC. Translating it yields CASSLAGRVDGYTF. Full variable domain (missing parts from reference TRBV5-4 and TRBJ1-2): ETGVTQSPTHLIKTRGQQVTLRCSSQSGHNTVSWYQQALGQGPQFIFQYYREEENGRGNFPPRFSGLQFPNYSSELNVNALELDDSALYLCASSLAGRVDGYTFGSGTRLTVV.